Sequencing of this T cell receptor (beta chain) was carried out in a study of blood T cell repertoires in COVID-19 (TCRdb year 2020). Concerning the study at large: Samples covering the acute and convalescent phases of COVID-19 were provided by collaborators in the United States, Italy and Spain. The material from the prospective study consisted of cDNA or gDNA derived from T cells, B-cell-depleted T cells, or PBMCs. Deeply sampled blood TCRbeta repertoires from subjects exposed to, actively infected with, or recovered from COVID-19 were included in the dataset. The repertoires were made available in a free public database intended to serve as a resource for research on the immune response to SARS-CoV-2. Samples were obtained from the ongoing ImmuneRACE study (first 160 participants) and from 1,200 or so subjects provided by 6 global collaborators. The sample metadata nearly always contained a de-identified subject ID, COVID-19 status, age in years and sex. HLA class I and class II types, where available, came from metadata supplied by the sample provider rather than from assay-based typing. On the study overall, not on this receptor specifically: The amount of clinical and demographic metadata varied by source and participant and was provided uncurated.

One collaborating source in Seattle enrolled patients while the patients were actively infected and followed the patients over time throughout the course of disease. Each collaborating institution followed its own protocols to collect whole blood in K2EDTA tubes. Collaborator samples were shipped for TCRbeta analysis as frozen whole blood, isolated PBMCs, or DNA extracted from either sample type. Remarks on this clone: It has no known antigen specificity. There are no base qualities to consult, and no much larger clone falls within one base.

V is clipped by 10 bases and J by 5 bases, and the sequence between their germline boundaries is 20 bases long. CDR1 and CDR2 were assigned from the germline V gene as KGHSY and FQNENV. Taken from cysteine to phenylalanine, the CDR3 has 14 residues. The only DNA kept is the CDR3, 42 bases in frame from the first base. The immunoSEQ Assay, a bias-controlled multiplex PCR, was used to amplify TCRbeta CDR3 regions from genomic DNA. From the authors' description of their analysis: The number of nucleated cells in each sample was estimated from the amplification of reference gene primers within the assay. Sequence reads were collapsed and filtered to measure the absolute abundance of every unique TCRbeta CDR3 rearrangement. For each sample, productive Simpson clonality was calculated as the square root of Simpson's diversity index over productive rearrangements. Entries here come from immuneACCESS through TCRdb and include only in-frame sequences with V and J called. Some clones fail to appear in such tables; in the studies checked, an unresolved V gene covers under half of the shortfall, and the cause of the remainder is unknown. D and trimming were read from the DNA, whereas the V and J calls and clone size are those reported in that table. The sample data list around 150,000 clones, and 85% to 95% of these were observed just once. The top ten clones comprise less than 2% of the sample.

The chain uses TRBV16 and TRBJ1-2; the D gene is perhaps TRBD1, on 6 matching bases. Source material: peripheral blood. The TCR comes from a woman aged 55-70 years with COVID-19, enrolled during active disease. The sequenced DNA: TGTGCCACCTCTGGGCGCCCTACAGGGTATGGCTACACCTTC. The resulting protein is CATSGRPTGYGYTF.